This T cell receptor beta chain originates from a study of spatial heterogeneity in lung cancer. Regarding the study as a whole: Compared with follow-up, resection was when ubiquitous expanded tumor TCRs appeared in blood more.

Individual TCR cDNA molecules each bore their own unique molecular identifier. TCRdb re-called the 5' RACE reads through MiXCR, storing one row per CDR3 protein. The sample lists more than 2,000 distinct CDR3 sequences, roughly 17% occurring once. The CDR3 extends over 14 amino acids. V was cut by 2 bases and J by 2 bases, with 6 bases left in between. Germline CDR1 SGHVS, CDR2 FQNEAQ. Time point meaning: sample taken at primary tumor resection. From tumor, nontumor lung or frozen PBMC, whole RNA was taken unsorted for sequencing. Comment on this clonotype: Its specificity is unknown.

Material: PBMCs, obtained at surgery. This sequence was found in a male donor with early-stage non-small cell lung cancer. The V call is TRBV7-8, the J call TRBJ2-2; D is undetermined. CDR3 region: CASSLPKNTGELFF. CDR3 nucleotides: TGTGCCAGCAGCTTACCCAAAAACACCGGGGAGCTGTTTTTT.